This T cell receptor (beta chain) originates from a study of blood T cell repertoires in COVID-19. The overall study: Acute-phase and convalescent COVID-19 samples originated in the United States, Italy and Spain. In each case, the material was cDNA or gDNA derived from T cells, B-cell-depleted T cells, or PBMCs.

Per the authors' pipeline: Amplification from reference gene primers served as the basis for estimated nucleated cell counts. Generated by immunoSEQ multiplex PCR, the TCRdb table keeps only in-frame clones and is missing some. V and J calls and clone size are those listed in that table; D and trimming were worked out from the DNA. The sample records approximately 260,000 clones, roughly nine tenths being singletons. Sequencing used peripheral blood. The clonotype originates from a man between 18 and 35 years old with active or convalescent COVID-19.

CDR3 in amino acids: CAINNRRDTGELFF. In nucleotides, the CDR3 is TGTGCCATCAATAACCGACGGGACACCGGGGAGCTGTTTTTT. This rearrangement joins TRBV10-3 to TRBJ2-2; D is undetermined. CDR1 is ENHRY and CDR2 is SYGVKD in the germline V gene. The germline V and J ends were trimmed by 7 bases and 3 bases, with 12 bases remaining between them. This CDR3 contains 14 residues.